The source of this T cell receptor beta chain is a study of blood T cell repertoires in COVID-19. The CDR3 has 15 amino acids. The junction had 9 bases not matched to a gene; V was cut back by 5 bases and J by 9 bases. The V gene's germline CDR1 is SGHAT and CDR2 FQNNGV. Measured with immunoSEQ multiplex PCR; TCRdb has only the in-frame clones, and not every one. Of roughly 100,000 clones in the sample, roughly four fifths are singletons; the top ten hold roughly 10%. The sequence was collected from a woman in her sixties or seventies with acute or convalescent COVID-19. The chain couples TRBV11-2 to TRBJ2-1; TRBD2 matches 11 bases. Sequencing input: peripheral blood. CDR3 sequence: CASSPSSGGVSEQFF. CDR3 nucleotides: TGTGCCAGCAGCCCGAGTAGCGGGGGGGTTAGTGAGCAGTTCTTC.